This TCR beta chain originates from a study of blood T cells in healthy people across ages (dated by TCRdb to 2015 to 2017). Background for the entire study: Template switching captured roughly one uniquely barcoded TCR beta cDNA molecule per two T cells in model experiments. Using deep sequencing normalized with unique cDNA molecular identifiers, the study measured how TCR beta repertoire diversity changes with age. Two additional independent replicas of 1 million unique cDNA reads from the same blood draw were analyzed for two donors (one aged 18 to 30 and one aged 80 or older). The donors were divided into four age groups: young (average roughly 15 years), middle-aged (approximately 41), aged (approximately 62) and long-lived (roughly 88).

The donors were roughly 39 Caucasian individuals from Russia, aged 6 to 90 years, who were systemically healthy. Each donor gave 8.5 to 10 milliliters of peripheral blood, collected into EDTA-treated Vacutainer tubes. Ficoll-Paque density-gradient centrifugation was used to isolate PBMCs, with at least 6.5 million per sample. Trizol reagent was used to extract total RNA from PBMCs, with at least 6 micrograms per sample. The percentages of naive CD45RAhigh/CD27high T cells were determined by flow cytometry on a PBMC aliquot from every donor. Overall study outcomes, separate from this receptor: Since profiling was done on bulk unsorted PBMCs, naive and antigen-experienced compartments could not be conclusively compared. Compared with the aged group, the long-lived group had more naive CD4+ T cells, fewer expanded clones and increased TCR diversity, a pattern suggesting age selection. As age increased, observed TCR beta diversity per million T cells dropped in a roughly linear way, and a significant reduction was already evident by age around 41. Estimates of total diversity from one million sequenced T cells were regarded as lower bounds and underestimates. The percentage of naive T cells measured by flow cytometry correlated strongly with observed TCR beta diversity. Because donor CMV infection status was unknown, age-related changes in expanded clonotypes were potentially confounded.

Library preparation employed 5' RACE. Sequencing was performed on an Illumina HiSeq 2500. A second about 6 to 11 cycle PCR used a sample-barcoded 5' primer and a J-beta primer mix. A unique molecular identifier was introduced onto each TCR beta cDNA molecule by a template-switch 5' adaptor carrying 12 random nucleotides. At least 2.5 million CDR3-containing paired-end reads were obtained from each sample. First-strand cDNA synthesis was performed from all RNA using the Mint cDNA synthesis kit, with priming by a TRBC-specific oligonucleotide. Following uracil-DNA glycosylase treatment, all cDNA underwent a first 18-cycle PCR with the universal primers M1SS and BC2_uni_R. In the original analysis: For normalization, 1 million high-quality reads were randomly selected from each sample, with every read carrying a distinct molecular identifier. Reads with shared molecular identifiers were discarded instead of being binned into consensus sequences. MiTCR, set to a Q25 quality threshold and the strictest error-elimination algorithm, was used for CDR3 identification, clonotype clustering and error correction. A nonparametric unseen species model with Euler transformation was used to estimate lower-bound total TCR beta diversity. TCRdb handled the public reads itself, with Q25 trimming in fastp and clone calling in MiXCR, and kept productive beta chains. Every entry covers one CDR3 protein and lists the most common genes and DNA from its rows. The V and J calls were determined by TCRdb, not by the authors. The sample contains around 1,000,000 distinct CDR3 sequences, approximately 26% of them found a single time. The ten largest account for less than 0.75% of the sample.

V is pared back by 4 bases and J by 4 bases, with 10 bases lying between the germline termini. CDR1 and CDR2 were assigned from the germline V gene as SQVTM and ANQGSEA. The CDR3 contains 12 residues, cysteine and phenylalanine counted. The entry retains the CDR3 DNA only, 36 bases that are in frame from base 1. In its sample, this clonotype was seen a few times. The target of this receptor is not known. No clone much larger than this one lies a single base away; base qualities are absent. The data also belong to a second study, concerning T cells of mothers and their children. According to the second study: Donors were nine systemically healthy Caucasian individuals: three mothers and their six children. cDNA synthesis consumed the entire amount of extracted RNA, loaded at 1.5 ug RNA in each 15 ul reaction. In the second PCR, sample barcodes and 2-4 random nucleotides were introduced via the M1S primer. Each mother yielded over 8.5 million TCR beta CDR3 reads and each child some 3 million reads. Thymic selection similarly shapes TCR recombination output in related and unrelated pairs, with minor effect from inherited differences. Normalized repertoire overlap in related mother-child pairs was always slightly higher than in unrelated mother-child pairs, but the difference was never significant. No persistent microchimeric T cell clones were found, with a detection sensitivity of approximately 100 clones per million clonotypes. Deep NGS was used in the study to compare the TCR beta repertoires of mothers and children and to look for features that separate related mother-child pairs from unrelated individuals. The mean age was roughly 44 +/- 4 years for the mothers and about 12 +/- 4 years for the children. After adapter ligation with NEBNext reagents, the libraries were sequenced on Illumina HiSeq 2000 with 100+100 nt paired-end reads. To avoid cross-contamination, the mother libraries and the child libraries were prepared a month apart and sequenced in separate runs. For each donor, somewhere between about 450,000 and 2,000,000 distinct TCR beta clonotypes were identified. Naive TCR beta clonotypes were estimated from low-frequency clonotypes matched to each donor's FACS-determined naive share, without sorting.

The V and J segments used are TRBV29-1 and TRBJ2-5; 5 matching bases give a weak D call of TRBD2. The receptor's source is a girl aged 2 to 9 in good health. Sequencing used blood. DNA sequence: TGCAGCGTTGTTGGGGAGTCAGAGACCCAGTACTTC. This codes for CSVVGESETQYF.